These 29 T cell receptor beta chains came from one sample sequenced in a study of shared clonotypes between healthy human individuals. Only in-frame clones appear in the TCRdb table, and some are missing; sequencing was by immunoSEQ multiplex PCR. The sample includes about 990,000 clones, 75% to 85% of them seen just once. Specimen: memory CD4+ T cells from PBMCs. This sample's subset: CD45RA-negative fraction. These receptors originate from a young man in good health. Some clones in this sample may be carry-over from other donors' samples.

The chain combines TRBV28 with TRBJ2-7; TRBD2 matches at 11 bases. The CDR3 totals 14 residues. V lost 7 bases to trimming and J lost 6 bases; unmatched junction nucleotides: 8. Per the germline V gene, CDR1 is MDHEN and CDR2 is SYDVKM. In DNA form, the CDR3 reads TGTGCCAGCACAATACTAGCGGGAGTAGGCGAGCAGTACTTC. Its protein product is CASTILAGVGEQYF. The full variable domain, completed using reference TRBV28 and TRBJ2-7, is DVKVTQSSRYLVKRTGEKVFLECVQDMDHENMFWYRQDPGLGLRLIYFSYDVKMKEKGDIPEGYSVSREKKERFSLILESASTNQTSMYLCASTILAGVGEQYFGPGTRLTVT.

There are a few counts of this clone. The chain employs TRBV10-1 and TRBJ1-5, with D tentatively TRBD1 (6 bases). This CDR3 spans 13 amino acids. The V gene's germline CDR1 is WNHNN and CDR2 SYGVQD (reference sequence). The germline V and J ends were trimmed by 8 bases and 3 bases, with 11 bases remaining between them. CDR3 DNA: TGCGCCAGCCCAGACAGGTCCAATCAGCCCCAGCATTTT. Its protein product is CASPDRSNQPQHF.

The J gene is TRBJ2-7, the V gene TRBV2, with D perhaps TRBD2 (5 bases). CDR3 length: 15 residues. The germline V gene has CDR1 SNHLY and CDR2 FYNNEI. The V end lost 0 bases, the J end lost 4 bases, and 13 bases lay between the germline ends. The CDR3 protein is CASSEASVASYEQYF. The CDR3 nucleotides are TGTGCCAGCAGTGAAGCTTCGGTAGCGTCGTACGAGCAGTACTTC.

This chain connects TRBV14 to TRBJ2-7; the D gene could be TRBD1 or TRBD2 (5 bases each). V lost 1 base and J 3 bases, leaving 13 bases between the germline ends. CDR3 size: 15 residues. The germline gives CDR1 SGHDN, CDR2 FVKESK. CDR3 coding DNA: TGTGCCAGCAGCCAAGTGGGACGGCCAATCTACGAGCAGTACTTC. This sequence encodes CASSQVGRPIYEQYF.

The chain recombines TRBV28 with TRBJ2-5; D is ambiguous. Trimming removed 6 bases at V and 2 bases at J, with 4 bases between. The V gene's germline CDR1 is MDHEN and CDR2 SYDVKM. This CDR3 has 11 residues. CDR3 region: CASRAQETQYF. The CDR3 DNA reads TGTGCCAGCAGGGCTCAAGAGACCCAGTACTTC.

CDR3 bases: TGCAGCGTTGAAAGGACTCCCTATGAGCAGTTCTTC. Protein product: CSVERTPYEQFF. V gene TRBV29-1 combines with J gene TRBJ2-1; weak D call: TRBD2 (5 bases). Germline CDR1 is SQVTM and CDR2 is ANQGSEA. This CDR3 is built from 12 residues. V shed 2 bases and J shed 8 bases, with 10 bases lying between them.

This clone was seen many times. J is TRBJ1-4 and V is TRBV4-2; no clear D. The CDR3 spans 14 residues. Germline CDR1 LGHNA, CDR2 YNFKEQ. V lost 6 bases, J lost 3 bases, and 11 bases lay in between. The CDR3 coding sequence is TGTGCCAGCAGTCGCAACGGGGCTAATGAAAAACTGTTTTTT. Protein sequence: CASSRNGANEKLFF.

This clone was seen at least ten times. The chain recombines TRBV11-3 with TRBJ1-1; D is unclear. CDR1 is SGHNT and CDR2 is YENEEA in the germline V gene. Trimming stripped 5 bases from V and 5 bases from J, with 12 bases between. CDR3 size: 13 residues. The CDR3 DNA reads as TGTGCCAGCAGCCCCTTCGGAGGAACTGAAGCTTTCTTT. It translates to CASSPFGGTEAFF.

V usage is TRBV7-9 and J usage is TRBJ2-3, with D possibly being TRBD1 or TRBD2 (6 bases each). CDR3 size: 14 residues. The germline V gene encodes CDR1 SEHNR and CDR2 FQNEAQ (reference sequence). Trimming cost V 3 bases and J 2 bases, with 9 bases left between them. The CDR3 DNA sequence: TGTGCCAGCAGCTTTAGGGGGGACACAGATACGCAGTATTTT. Translating it yields CASSFRGDTDTQYF.

CDR3 amino acids: CAIRRDGGGYTEAFF. The CDR3 region has the DNA TGTGCCATCAGGAGGGATGGGGGCGGGTACACTGAAGCTTTCTTT. The J gene is TRBJ1-1, the V gene TRBV10-3; perhaps TRBD1 as D (6 bases). The CDR3 spans 15 residues. Germline assignment: CDR1 ENHRY and CDR2 SYGVKD. Trimming shortened V by 6 bases and J by 3 bases, and 17 bases separated the two germline ends.

The chain carries TRBV14 and TRBJ2-3, with 9 bases fitting TRBD2. The CDR3 is made up of 18 amino acids. Per germline, CDR1 SGHDN and CDR2 FVKESK. Unmatched junction bases numbered 9, after V lost 0 bases and J lost 2 bases. The CDR3 DNA follows: TGTGCCAGCAGCCAAGATTTGTTTAGCGGGAGACCCACAGATACGCAGTATTTT. This gives the protein CASSQDLFSGRPTDTQYF.

Note on this clone: Germline and junction disagree at one end, which may indicate a read error. The V and J genes are TRBV6-5 and TRBJ1-2, with TRBD1 as a possible D gene (6 bases). The CDR3 is made up of 14 amino acids. The germline V gene encodes CDR1 MNHEY and CDR2 SVGAGI. DNA for the CDR3: TGTGCCAGCGGTTACAGGGTCGGGCTCTCTGGCTACACCTTC. Amino acids: CASGYRVGLSGYTF.

The chain links TRBV5-4 to TRBJ1-2; unclear D gene. The germline gives CDR1 SGHNT, CDR2 YYREEE (reference sequence). CDR3 length: 12 residues. Deletions cut 3 bases from V and 5 bases from J, with 8 bases between. The CDR3 spells CASSSGSYGYTF. Here the CDR3 DNA reads TGTGCCAGCAGCTCCGGAAGTTATGGCTACACCTTC.

V is TRBV6-5 and J is TRBJ2-2, with D perhaps matching TRBD2 (5 bases). In germline, CDR1 is MNHEY, CDR2 SVGAGI. The V end lost 6 bases, the J end lost 2 bases, and 10 bases lay between the germline ends. The CDR3 loop spans 14 amino acids. CDR3 nucleotide sequence: TGTGCCAGCAGACGGGGAAGAAACACCGGGGAGCTGTTTTTT. It encodes CASRRGRNTGELFF.

A single count supports this clone. This chain connects TRBV27 to TRBJ2-7; 7 positions match TRBD1. The V gene's germline CDR1 is MNHEY and CDR2 SMNVEV (reference sequence). The CDR3 loop spans 15 amino acids. J gave up 3 bases and V 6 bases, and 11 bases lay outside the gene matches. DNA of the CDR3: TGTGCCAGCAGAGTTACGGGACAGAACGTCTACGAGCAGTACTTC. This translates into CASRVTGQNVYEQYF.

This clone was recorded only once. The chain joins TRBV6-1 to TRBJ1-2; TRBD1 is a possible D gene (5 bases). V shed 1 base and J shed 4 bases, with 13 bases lying between them. CDR1 MNHNS and CDR2 SASEGT come from the germline V gene. The CDR3 runs 15 residues. The CDR3 reads CASSEGGATVYGYTF. DNA for the CDR3: TGTGCCAGCAGTGAAGGTGGGGCAACGGTCTATGGCTACACCTTC.

The chain employs TRBV6-4 and TRBJ2-5; 7 bases match TRBD2. Trimming cost V 3 bases and J 3 bases; bases outside gene matches: 10. The germline CDR1 and CDR2 sequences are MRHNA and SNTAGT. The CDR3 contains 16 residues. The CDR3 reads CASSEPSFAGEETQYF. CDR3 coding DNA: TGTGCCAGCAGTGAACCTTCTTTTGCGGGAGAAGAGACCCAGTACTTC.

Here the CDR3 DNA reads TGTGCCAGCAGCCCGCGACAGGGGAACATGAACGAGCAGTACTTC. Amino acid sequence: CASSPRQGNMNEQYF. The V call is TRBV11-2, the J call TRBJ2-7; 8 nucleotides line up with TRBD1. The CDR3 consists of 15 residues. CDR1 and CDR2 from the germline V gene are SGHAT and FQNNGV. V was clipped by 5 bases and J by 5 bases; unmatched bases: 11. The full variable domain, completed using reference TRBV11-2 and TRBJ2-7, is EAGVAQSPRYKIIEKRQSVAFWCNPISGHATLYWYQQILGQGPKLLIQFQNNGVVDDSQLPKDRFSAERLKGVDSTLKIQPAKLEDSAVYLCASSPRQGNMNEQYFGPGTRLTVT.

The J gene is TRBJ1-1, the V gene TRBV28; no clear D gene. The V and J ends lost 8 bases and 0 bases respectively, with 4 bases between them. This CDR3 spans 11 amino acids. Looked up from germline, CDR1 is MDHEN and CDR2 is SYDVKM. The CDR3 here is CASEVNTEAFF. The CDR3 coding sequence is TGTGCCAGCGAAGTGAACACTGAAGCTTTCTTT. Supplemented by reference TRBV28 and TRBJ1-1, the full variable domain reads DVKVTQSSRYLVKRTGEKVFLECVQDMDHENMFWYRQDPGLGLRLIYFSYDVKMKEKGDIPEGYSVSREKKERFSLILESASTNQTSMYLCASEVNTEAFFGQGTRLTVV.

This clone came up once. The rearrangement uses TRBV11-2 and TRBJ2-1, with TRBD2 identical over 7 bases. This CDR3 contains 15 residues. Germline V gene sequence: CDR1 SGHAT, CDR2 FQNNGV. J lost 3 bases, V lost 5 bases, and 7 bases had no gene match. CDR3 sequence (DNA): TGTGCCAGCAGCATAACTAGCGCCAGCTACAATGAGCAGTTCTTC. Residues: CASSITSASYNEQFF.

The rearrangement links TRBV7-9 to TRBJ2-1, with 13 nucleotides matching TRBD2. With 0 bases clipped from V and 10 bases from J, the junction kept 9 bases outside the gene matches. This CDR3 comprises 17 residues. Germline V lookup: CDR1 SEHNR, CDR2 FQNEAQ (reference sequence). Here the CDR3 reads CASSLAAFGLAGVEQFF. CDR3 DNA: TGTGCCAGCAGCTTAGCGGCTTTTGGACTAGCGGGAGTGGAGCAGTTCTTC. Variable domain in full (rest from reference TRBV7-9 and TRBJ2-1): DTGVSQNPRHKITKRGQNVTFRCDPISEHNRLYWYRQTLGQGPEFLTYFQNEAQLEKSRLLSDRFSAERPKGSFSTLEIQRTEQGDSAMYLCASSLAAFGLAGVEQFFGPGTRLTVL.

Here the CDR3 reads CASRRLAGTGELFF. For the CDR3, the DNA is TGTGCCAGCAGAAGACTAGCGGGCACCGGGGAGCTGTTTTTT. The chain employs TRBV6-5 and TRBJ2-2, with 10 bases that match TRBD2. The V and J ends lost 6 bases and 4 bases, in that order; junction bases with no gene match: 2. Germline lookup yields CDR1 MNHEY and CDR2 SVGAGI. CDR3 length equals 14 residues.

The CDR3 protein is CASSLEPTGTGETQYF. Written as DNA, the CDR3 is TGCGCCAGCAGCTTGGAGCCCACTGGGACGGGAGAGACCCAGTACTTC. The chain links TRBV5-1 to TRBJ2-5; D may be TRBD1 or TRBD2 (5 bases each). The CDR3 extends over 16 amino acids. Germline V gene sequence: CDR1 SGHRS, CDR2 YFSETQ. V was clipped by 0 bases and J by 4 bases, with 16 bases between them.

This clone was seen a single time. CDR3: CASSESDTQYF. The DNA of the CDR3 is TGCGCCAGCAGTGAGTCAGATACGCAGTATTTT. The chain uses TRBV10-1 and TRBJ2-3; no clear D. With 0 bases removed from V and 5 bases from J, the gap between germline ends came to 0 bases. The CDR3 is 11 amino acids. Germline loops: CDR1 WNHNN, CDR2 SYGVQD (reference sequence).

In its sample, this clone was seen a few times. This sample includes further DNA sequences coding for the same CDR3. The chain joins TRBV5-1 to TRBJ1-2, with TRBD1 as a possible D gene (5 bases). The germline CDR1 and CDR2 sequences are SGHRS and YFSETQ. V was shortened by 0 bases and J by 3 bases, with 6 bases between the two germline ends. The CDR3 consists of 13 residues. The CDR3 nucleotides are TGCGCCAGCAGCTTGGCGGGGGACTATGGCTACACCTTC. Protein: CASSLAGDYGYTF.

The chain has TRBV28 and TRBJ1-2; a weak D match, TRBD1 (5 bases). The CDR3 consists of 16 residues. V was pared by 2 bases and J by 6 bases, with 19 bases between. The germline CDR1 and CDR2 sequences are MDHEN and SYDVKM. The CDR3 here is CASSLRRSGTVHGYTF. In DNA form, the CDR3 reads TGTGCCAGCAGTTTAAGACGGTCGGGGACGGTCCATGGCTACACCTTC.

V is TRBV2 and J is TRBJ2-2; D gene unclear. Germline CDR1 reads SNHLY; CDR2 reads FYNNEI. Trimming pared 7 bases from V and 0 bases from J, leaving 9 bases between. This CDR3 has 14 amino acids. Written as DNA, the CDR3 is TGTGCCAGCAAGGGCAGCGCGAACACCGGGGAGCTGTTTTTT. Translated: CASKGSANTGELFF.

V gene TRBV6-5 combines with J gene TRBJ2-5; D not resolved. Trimming left V 5 bases short and J 1 base short, with 8 bases between. CDR1 and CDR2 from the germline V gene are MNHEY and SVGAGI. The CDR3 length is 13 residues. The DNA of the CDR3 is TGTGCCAGCAGTCCTCGACCCCAAGAGACCCAGTACTTC. Amino acid sequence: CASSPRPQETQYF.

About this clone itself: A clone one base away is much larger, so this may be a read error. This chain uses TRBV7-6 with TRBJ2-1; possible D gene TRBD1, 5 bases. With 2 bases removed from V and 7 bases from J, the gap between germline ends came to 6 bases. From germline, CDR1 is SGHVS and CDR2 FNYEAQ. The length of the CDR3 is 12 residues. This chain's CDR3 is CASSLSGNEQFF. The CDR3 region has the DNA TGTGCCAGCAGCTTATCAGGGAATGAGCAGTTCTTC.